These 5 T cell receptor beta chains were sequenced from one sample in a study of blood T cell repertoires in COVID-19. Only in-frame clones appear in the TCRdb table, and some are missing; sequencing was by immunoSEQ multiplex PCR. Counted here are about 26,000 clones, approximately 84% occurring once; the ten biggest clones make up under 60%. The sequencing input was peripheral blood. The receptors derive from a man aged 50-60 years with active or convalescent COVID-19.

The chain combines TRBV19 with TRBJ1-1, with a weak D call TRBD1 (5 bases). This CDR3 is built from 14 residues. The V gene's germline CDR1 is LNHDA and CDR2 SQIVND (reference sequence). V was shortened by 3 bases and J by 1 base, with 9 bases between the two germline ends. DNA for the CDR3: TGTGCCAGTAGTATGGACACCGCGAACACTGAAGCTTTCTTT. Its translation: CASSMDTANTEAFF. Variable domain in full (rest from reference TRBV19 and TRBJ1-1): DGGITQSPKYLFRKEGQNVTLSCEQNLNHDAMYWYRQDPGQGLRLIYYSQIVNDFQKGDIAEGYSVSREKKESFPLTVTSAQKNPTAFYLCASSMDTANTEAFFGQGTRLTVV.

The chain employs TRBV6-6 and TRBJ2-7; TRBD2 aligns across 9 bases. The CDR3 consists of 15 residues. V lost 7 bases and J lost 1; bases outside the gene matches: 8. Germline lookup yields CDR1 MNHNY and CDR2 SVGAGI (reference sequence). CDR3 protein: CASKQTSGYSYEQYF. The CDR3 DNA reads as TGTGCCAGCAAACAAACTAGCGGGTATTCCTACGAGCAGTACTTC.

The chain combines TRBV5-4 with TRBJ2-1; TRBD2 aligns across 8 bases. V was pared by 3 bases and J by 5 bases, with 7 bases of the junction left unmatched. This CDR3 has 15 amino acids. Germline CDR1 is SGHNT and CDR2 is YYREEE (reference sequence). CDR3 nucleotide sequence: TGTGCCAGCAGCTCGTTACTAGCGGCCCACAATGAGCAGTTCTTC. Translation gives CASSSLLAAHNEQFF.

This clone was seen only once. The chain employs TRBV5-8 and TRBJ1-5; D is unresolved. Trimming took 4 bases from V and 2 from J, leaving 7 bases between them. CDR3 length: 13 amino acids. Germline V gives CDR1 SGHTS, CDR2 YDEGEE. Here the CDR3 reads CASSREGNQPQHF. In DNA, the CDR3 is TGTGCCAGCAGCAGGGAGGGCAATCAGCCCCAGCATTTT.

This clone was detected only once. The chain links TRBV6-5 to TRBJ1-2, with D tentatively TRBD1 (5 bases). The CDR3 is 15 residues long. Looked up from germline, CDR1 is MNHEY and CDR2 is SVGAGI. V was clipped by 4 bases and J by 8 bases, with 20 bases between them. CDR3 nucleotides: TGTGCCAGCAGTTCCCTCGGGGGAAGCAGGGAGGGCTACACCTTC. It codes for CASSSLGGSREGYTF.